The clone carrying this T cell receptor beta chain was picked up many times. Joint extraction of RNA and DNA used about 17-33 mg of bulk tissue that was unsorted. The sample comes from a study of tumor-infiltrating lymphocytes in primary liver carcinoma. A constant-region primer primed TCR beta cDNA synthesis from 400 to 550 ng of total RNA. Slightly modified ARM-PCR with three nested multiplex PCR rounds yielded TCR beta libraries. TCRdb itself ran the multiplex PCR reads through MiXCR, one entry per CDR3 protein. The sample carries around 79,000 distinct CDR3 sequences, 69% recorded once. Sequenced: tumor-adjacent normal liver tissue. The clonotype was recovered from a man aged 40-55 years with primary liver carcinoma and hepatitis B virus infection.

The CDR3 protein is CASSNEGLTEAFF. The CDR3 nucleotides are TGTGCCAGCAGCAACGAGGGGTTAACTGAAGCTTTCTTT. The V and J genes are TRBV12-3 or TRBV12-4 and TRBJ1-1; TRBD1 is a possible D gene (5 bases). V was trimmed by 6 bases and J by 5 bases, leaving 13 bases between them. The CDR3 totals 13 residues.